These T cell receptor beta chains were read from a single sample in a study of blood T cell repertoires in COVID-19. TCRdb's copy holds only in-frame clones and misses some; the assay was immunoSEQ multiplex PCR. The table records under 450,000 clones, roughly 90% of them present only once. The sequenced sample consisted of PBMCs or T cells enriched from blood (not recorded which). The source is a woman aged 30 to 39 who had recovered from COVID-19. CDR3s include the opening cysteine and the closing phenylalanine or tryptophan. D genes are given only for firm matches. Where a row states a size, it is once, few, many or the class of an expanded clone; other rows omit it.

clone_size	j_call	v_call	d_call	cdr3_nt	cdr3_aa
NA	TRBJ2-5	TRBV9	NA	TGTGCCAGCAGCTCCGGCAGGGTAAACCAAGAGACCCAGTACTTC	CASSSGRVNQETQYF
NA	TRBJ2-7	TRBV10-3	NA	TGTGCCATCAGTGGTCCGGGACTCACCGGGCAGTACTTC	CAISGPGLTGQYF
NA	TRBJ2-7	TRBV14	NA	TGTGCCAGCAGCCATCACAGCTCCTACGAGCAGTACTTC	CASSHHSSYEQYF
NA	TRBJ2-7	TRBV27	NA	TGTGCCAGCAGTACTCGGGGTCCCTTTAGGGAGCAGTACTTC	CASSTRGPFREQYF
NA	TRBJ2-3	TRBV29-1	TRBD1	TGCAGCGACACAAGGACAGGGCGGCCAGATACGCAGTATTTT	CSDTRTGRPDTQYF
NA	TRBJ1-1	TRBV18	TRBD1	TGTGCCAGCTCACCAGAAATATACAGGGGGATGTTAGCTTTCTTT	CASSPEIYRGMLAFF
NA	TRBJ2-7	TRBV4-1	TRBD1	TGCGCCAGCAGCCACGCCGGGACAGGGGCTATCGAGCAGTACTTC	CASSHAGTGAIEQYF
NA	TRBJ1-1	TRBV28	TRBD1	TGTGCCAGCAGTTTAGGGACAGGGGGGAGGACTGAAGCTTTCTTT	CASSLGTGGRTEAFF
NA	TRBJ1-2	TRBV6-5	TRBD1	TGTGCCAGCAGGCCATCCGGGACAGGGAATGGCTACACCTTC	CASRPSGTGNGYTF
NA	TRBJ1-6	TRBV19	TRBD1	TGTGCCAGTAGTATTCGACAGGGTGGAAGGATGTATGGGGGTAATTCACCCCTCCACTTT	CASSIRQGGRMYGGNSPLHF
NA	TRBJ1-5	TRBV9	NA	TGTGCCACCAGCGTAGGGGGGGGTAACAATCAGCCCCAGCATTTT	CATSVGGGNNQPQHF
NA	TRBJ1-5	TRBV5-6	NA	TGTGCCAGCAGCTTCGGGGGGGTAGGCAATCAGCCCCAGCATTTT	CASSFGGVGNQPQHF
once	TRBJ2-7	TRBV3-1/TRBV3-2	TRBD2	TGTACCAGCCGACTCGGACTAGCGGGAGGCGAGCAGTACTTC	CTSRLGLAGGEQYF
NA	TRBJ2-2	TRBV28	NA	TGTGCCAGCAGCTCTGGGGGCGCGAACACCGGGGAGCTGTTTTTT	CASSSGGANTGELFF
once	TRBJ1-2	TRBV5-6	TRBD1	TGTGCCAGCAGCCTAGGACAGGGAGTCCTCTATGGCTACACCTTC	CASSLGQGVLYGYTF
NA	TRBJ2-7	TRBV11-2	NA	TGTGCCAGCAGCTTAGGGTACAGCTCCTACGAGCAGTACTTC	CASSLGYSSYEQYF
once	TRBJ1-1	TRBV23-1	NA	TGCGCCAGCAGAGGACATTGGAACACTGAAGCTTTCTTT	CASRGHWNTEAFF
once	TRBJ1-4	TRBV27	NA	TGTGCCAGCAGTTTAATGGGAGATGAAAAACTGTTTTTT	CASSLMGDEKLFF
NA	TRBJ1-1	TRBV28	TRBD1	TGTGCCAGCAGCCTTAACTTCCGGGGACAGGGCTTTGAAGCTTTCTTT	CASSLNFRGQGFEAFF
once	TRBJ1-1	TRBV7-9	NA	TGTGCCAGCAGCTTAGGTACTGGAGTGAACACTGAAGCTTTCTTT	CASSLGTGVNTEAFF
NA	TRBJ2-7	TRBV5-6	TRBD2	TGTGCCAGCAGCCCGGGACTAGCGGGACCGTACGAGCAGTACTTC	CASSPGLAGPYEQYF
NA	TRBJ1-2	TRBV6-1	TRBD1	TGTGCCAGCAGTGAATCTCCGGGACAGGGTAACTATGGCTACACCTTC	CASSESPGQGNYGYTF
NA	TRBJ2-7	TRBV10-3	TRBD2	TGTGCCATCAGCGACTCCCGGGGGGGCGTCTACGAGCAGTACTTC	CAISDSRGGVYEQYF
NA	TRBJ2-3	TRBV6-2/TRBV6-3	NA	TGTGCCAGCAGCTCAGGAACAGATACGCAGTATTTT	CASSSGTDTQYF
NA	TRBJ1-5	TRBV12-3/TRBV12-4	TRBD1	TGTGCCAGCAGAGGACAGGAAGGTCAGCCCCAGCATTTT	CASRGQEGQPQHF
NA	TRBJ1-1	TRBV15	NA	TGTGCCACCAGCAGAGACAGGAACCTGAACACTGAAGCTTTCTTT	CATSRDRNLNTEAFF